A selection of T cell receptor beta chains follows, all from one sample in a study of response to subunit inactivated influenza vaccine. TCRdb recomputed calls from the RT-PCR reads with MiXCR, one row per CDR3 protein. Of more than 400,000 distinct CDR3 sequences listed, around 7.7% were seen once; the top ten hold around 14%. The sample in question was PBMCs from blood, obtained roughly 24 months after vaccination. These TCRs come from a man aged 45 to 75 who received an inactivated influenza vaccine. CDR3s include the opening cysteine and the closing phenylalanine or tryptophan. D genes are given only for firm matches. A clone size is listed for some rows: how often the clone was seen (once, few, many), or a class if it is expanded.

V gene,D gene,J gene,clone size,CDR3 protein,CDR3 DNA
TRBV7-2,.,TRBJ2-4,.,CASSRGQAKNIQYF,TGTGCCAGCAGCAGAGGGCAAGCCAAAAACATTCAGTACTTC
TRBV13,.,TRBJ1-3,.,CASSLWSQRYSGNTIYF,TGTGCCAGCAGCTTATGGTCTCAGCGGTACTCTGGAAACACCATATATTTT
TRBV20-1,TRBD1,TRBJ1-1,few,CSASRGRRDTEAFF,TGCAGTGCTAGCAGGGGGCGCAGGGACACTGAAGCTTTCTTT
TRBV14,.,TRBJ2-7,.,CASSPGGGDSPTYEQYF,TGTGCCAGCAGCCCCGGGGGCGGGGACAGCCCGACCTACGAGCAGTACTTC
TRBV20-1,TRBD2,TRBJ2-3,.,CSARALLAGSTDTQYF,TGCAGTGCTAGAGCCCTTCTAGCGGGGAGCACAGATACGCAGTATTTT
TRBV10-3,.,TRBJ1-2,many,CAISESSSRSYGYTF,TGTGCCATCAGTGAGTCTTCCTCCAGGAGCTATGGCTACACCTTC
TRBV28,TRBD1,TRBJ2-3,few,CASSHGTGPPTDTQYF,TGTGCCAGCAGTCATGGGACAGGGCCACCCACAGATACGCAGTATTTT
TRBV20-1,.,TRBJ2-6,.,CSARDLGRSGANVLTF,TGCAGTGCTAGAGATCTCGGGCGCTCTGGGGCCAACGTCCTGACTTTC
TRBV4-1,TRBD1,TRBJ2-1,many,CASSQGQGAWNEQFF,TGCGCCAGCAGCCAGGGACAGGGGGCTTGGAATGAGCAGTTCTTC
TRBV5-1,.,TRBJ1-1,many,CASSFMTGDTEAFF,TGCGCCAGCAGCTTCATGACCGGGGACACTGAAGCTTTCTTT
TRBV6-1,TRBD1,TRBJ1-6,few,CASRSGTAYNSPLHF,TGTGCCAGCAGGTCCGGGACAGCCTATAATTCACCCCTCCACTTT
TRBV7-2,TRBD2,TRBJ2-3,few,CATREGTDTQYF,TGTGCCACGCGGGAGGGCACAGATACGCAGTATTTT